The clone carrying this T cell receptor (beta chain) came up many times. Its specificity is not known. Template material for amplifying TCR beta CDR3 regions consisted of RNA transcripts. Using the HTBI primer set, a first-round RT-PCR was run on the TCR CDR3. TCRdb processed the multiplex PCR reads anew with MiXCR; each CDR3 protein has one entry. The table has about 770,000 distinct CDR3 sequences, 18% seen once. Isolation of PBMCs was performed on 8.5 to 10 ml fresh peripheral blood. The data derive from a study of T cells in Graves' hyperthyroidism and ophthalmopathy. Study outcomes and limitations: Blood also contained most expanded thyroid clonotypes above 0.001.

There are 16 residues in the CDR3. Germline CDR1 DFQATT, CDR2 SNEGSKA (reference sequence). The junction had 6 bases not matched to a gene; V was cut back by 4 bases and J by 0 bases. Sequencing input: blood. The TCR sequence derives from a woman aged 45-65 years with Graves' hyperthyroidism that later progressed to Graves' ophthalmopathy. The chain recombines TRBV20-1 with TRBJ2-1; 10 bases map to TRBD2. CDR3 nucleotide sequence: TGCAGTGCTACTCCGGAGCGGGGGGGCTCCTACAATGAGCAGTTCTTC. It yields the protein CSATPERGGSYNEQFF.